This TCR beta chain was documented in a study of shared clonotypes between healthy human individuals. The assay was carried out at the deep level. Sequencing used immunoSEQ multiplex PCR; TCRdb keeps in-frame clones, though not all of them. The table includes about 2.4 million clones, more than 85% detected once. Germline V gene data show CDR1 as SGHTA and CDR2 as FQGNSA. J was trimmed by 4 bases and V by 6 bases; bases with no gene match: 6. The CDR3 loop spans 16 amino acids. The chain uses TRBV7-2 and TRBJ2-6; the match to TRBD1 covers 10 bases. This receptor was identified in a man aged 18 to 35 in good health. Some clones in this sample may be carry-over from other donors' samples. The sample comprised naive CD4+ T cells from PBMCs. Indicated subset: CD45RA+ positively selected. CDR3 sequence: CASSRQGAPGANVLTF. The CDR3 DNA is TGTGCCAGCAGTCGACAGGGGGCGCCCGGGGCCAACGTCCTGACTTTC.